The 28 T cell receptor beta chains listed next were all sequenced from one sample in a study of blood T cell repertoires in COVID-19. Generated by immunoSEQ multiplex PCR, the TCRdb table keeps only in-frame clones and is missing some. The sample lists roughly 500,000 clones; 85% to 90% were seen once. The sample was PBMCs or T cells enriched from blood (not recorded which). All receptors come from a woman aged 40 to 49 who had recovered from COVID-19.

This clone was seen only once. The V gene is TRBV19, the J gene TRBJ2-3, with 15 bases identical to TRBD2. After removal of 3 bases from V and 3 bases from J, the junction contained 7 bases not matched to a gene. This CDR3 spans 18 amino acids. CDR1 LNHDA and CDR2 SQIVND come from the germline V gene (reference sequence). The CDR3 region has the DNA TGTGCCAGTAGTATCTCGGGACTAGCGGGAGGAGGGACAGATACGCAGTATTTT. Protein sequence: CASSISGLAGGGTDTQYF.

The CDR3 coding sequence is TGTGCCAGCAGCTTCGTTTCGGGCGGGCAGACTATGACCTTC. Its translation is CASSFVSGGQTMTF. J is TRBJ1-2 and V is TRBV13, with D hard to call. CDR3 length: 14 residues. V was cut by 3 bases and J by 14 bases, with 22 bases left in between. Looked up from germline, CDR1 is PRHDT and CDR2 is FYEKMQ (reference sequence).

V gene TRBV12-5 combines with J gene TRBJ1-5; D gene uncertain. V was shortened by 9 bases and J by 0 bases, with 12 bases between the two germline ends. This CDR3 region has 14 residues. CDR1 is LGHNT and CDR2 is FRNRAP in the germline V gene. The CDR3 loop is CARTRNYSNQPQHF. The CDR3 coding sequence is TGTGCTAGGACAAGGAATTATAGCAATCAGCCCCAGCATTTT. Filled out from reference TRBV12-5 and TRBJ1-5, the complete variable domain reads DARVTQTPRHKVTEMGQEVTMRCQPILGHNTVFWYRQTMMQGLELLAYFRNRAPLDDSGMPKDRFSAEMPDATLATLKIQPSEPRDSAVYFCARTRNYSNQPQHFGDGTRLSIL.

This clone was seen only once. This rearrangement joins TRBV6-6 to TRBJ2-1, with D possibly being TRBD1 (6 bases). Germline CDR1 is MNHNY and CDR2 is SVGAGI (reference sequence). V was trimmed by 8 bases and J by 3 bases, leaving 11 bases between them. The CDR3 spans 13 residues. This CDR3 reads CASRQGHYNEQFF. In DNA, the CDR3 is TGTGCCAGCCGCCAGGGGCACTACAATGAGCAGTTCTTC.

The chain carries TRBV2 and TRBJ2-1, with a weak D call TRBD1 (5 bases). The CDR3 extends over 11 amino acids. CDR1 SNHLY and CDR2 FYNNEI come from the germline V gene. The germline V and J ends were trimmed by 10 bases and 5 bases, with 9 bases remaining between them. The CDR3 sequence: CATQQDNEQFF. CDR3 coding DNA: TGTGCCACCCAACAGGACAATGAGCAGTTCTTC.

The chain recombines TRBV7-8 with TRBJ2-7; 7 bases line up with TRBD2. The J segment lost 1 base and the V segment lost 1 base, leaving 4 bases of the junction unmatched. The CDR3 is made up of 15 amino acids. Germline CDR1 reads SGHVS; CDR2 reads FQNEAQ. DNA for the CDR3: TGTGCCAGCAGCTTAGGGGCGGGAGAATCCTACGAGCAGTACTTC. Translated, it gives CASSLGAGESYEQYF.

This chain links TRBV27 with TRBJ2-7, with 7 bases fitting TRBD2. The CDR3 extends over 16 amino acids. CDR1 is MNHEY, CDR2 SMNVEV, per germline (reference sequence). The trim removed 4 bases at V and 6 bases at J, leaving 15 bases unmatched. CDR3 in amino acids: CASSSIAVLAASEQYF. The DNA of the CDR3 is TGTGCCAGCAGTTCAATAGCGGTCCTAGCGGCATCCGAGCAGTACTTC.

This rearrangement joins TRBV19 to TRBJ2-1; D unclear. V lost 5 bases and J 8 bases, leaving 25 bases between the germline ends. The germline V gene has CDR1 LNHDA and CDR2 SQIVND (reference sequence). The CDR3 length is 17 residues. CDR3 sequence: CASSGLLDSQVVDEQFF. Written as DNA, the CDR3 is TGTGCCAGTAGTGGATTGCTCGACTCCCAAGTTGTGGATGAGCAGTTCTTC.

The J gene is TRBJ2-7, the V gene TRBV6-6; TRBD2 agrees at 11 bases. CDR3 size: 15 residues. CDR1 is MNHNY, CDR2 SVGAGI, per germline (reference sequence). J lost 4 bases, V lost 6 bases, and 8 bases had no gene match. The CDR3 region has the DNA TGTGCCAGCAGCTCCTTAGCGGGAGGGAATTACGAGCAGTACTTC. The encoded protein is CASSSLAGGNYEQYF.

J is TRBJ2-3 and V is TRBV3-1 (or the pseudogene TRBV3-2); 12 positions match TRBD2. The germline CDR1 and CDR2 sequences are LGHDT and YNNKEL (reference sequence). V dropped 6 bases and J dropped 5; count of bases not matched to a gene: 6. The CDR3 runs to 15 residues. The CDR3 sequence is CASRRLAGDIDTQYF. Written as DNA, the CDR3 is TGTGCCAGCAGAAGACTAGCGGGAGATATAGATACGCAGTATTTT.

The chain links TRBV6-5 to TRBJ2-1; 10 bases are a match to TRBD2. The CDR3 contains 15 residues. Losses at the gene ends were 5 bases for V and 6 bases for J; bases not matched to a gene: 7. CDR1 and CDR2 from the germline V gene are MNHEY and SVGAGI. CDR3 sequence: CASSRELAGINEQFF. The CDR3, as DNA: TGTGCCAGCAGTCGCGAACTAGCGGGGATCAATGAGCAGTTCTTC.

The genes are TRBV7-2 and TRBJ2-5; D ambiguous. This CDR3 has 13 residues. The V gene lost 6 bases and the J gene lost 5 bases, with 13 bases spanning the gap. Germline-derived CDR1 and CDR2 are SGHTA and FQGNSA. The CDR3 loop reads CASRSELAETQYF. The CDR3 bases are TGTGCCAGCAGGTCGGAGTTGGCGGAGACCCAGTACTTC.

This chain uses TRBV11-2 with TRBJ1-1, with 9 bases matching TRBD1. Trimming at V came to 2 bases and at J to 4 bases, leaving 8 bases not matched to a gene. Looked up from germline, CDR1 is SGHAT and CDR2 is FQNNGV. This CDR3 has 16 amino acids. CDR3 sequence reads: CASSLRQGVLTTEAFF. CDR3 DNA: TGTGCCAGCAGCTTACGACAGGGGGTTCTGACCACTGAAGCTTTCTTT.

The CDR3 DNA follows: TGTGCCAGCAGCCAAGGGGCGGGACAGCTCAATCAGCCCCAGCATTTT. Translating gives CASSQGAGQLNQPQHF. The chain combines TRBV3-1 (or the pseudogene TRBV3-2) with TRBJ1-5; the match to TRBD1 covers 7 bases. Germline values: CDR1 LGHDT, CDR2 YNNKEL (reference sequence). There are 16 residues in the CDR3. Trimming took 1 base from V and 3 from J; bases not matched to a gene: 6.

This chain uses TRBV12-3 or TRBV12-4 with TRBJ2-5; D call uncertain. The CDR3 runs to 12 residues. V was shortened by 6 bases and J by 5 bases, with 10 bases between the two germline ends. Here the CDR3 reads CASSSGWETQYF. For the CDR3, the DNA is TGTGCCAGCAGCTCCGGTTGGGAGACCCAGTACTTC.

The chain uses TRBV11-3 and TRBJ1-1, with 7 positions matching TRBD1. V lost 5 bases to trimming and J lost 0 bases; unmatched junction nucleotides: 6. Per germline, CDR1 SGHNT and CDR2 YENEEA. The CDR3 runs 15 residues. As DNA, the CDR3 is TGTGCCAGCAGCAACCAGGGACAGATGAACACTGAAGCTTTCTTT. Protein sequence: CASSNQGQMNTEAFF.

The genes are TRBV28 and TRBJ2-7; TRBD2 matches at 10 bases. Germline V lookup: CDR1 MDHEN, CDR2 SYDVKM. Unmatched junction bases numbered 11, after V lost 8 bases and J lost 4 bases. The CDR3 has 15 amino acids. The CDR3 sequence: CASSSVGLAVYEQYF. CDR3 coding DNA: TGTGCCAGCTCCTCGGTAGGACTAGCGGTTTACGAGCAGTACTTC. Combining the CDR3 with reference TRBV28 and TRBJ2-7 gives the whole variable domain DVKVTQSSRYLVKRTGEKVFLECVQDMDHENMFWYRQDPGLGLRLIYFSYDVKMKEKGDIPEGYSVSREKKERFSLILESASTNQTSMYLCASSSVGLAVYEQYFGPGTRLTVT.

This chain uses TRBV5-8 with TRBJ2-7; the D gene is possibly TRBD1 (5 bases). V gave up 1 base and J gave up 0 bases, with 14 bases separating them. The CDR3 totals 16 residues. Germline CDR1 and CDR2: SGHTS and YDEGEE. CDR3 protein: CASSLFGAESSYEQYF. CDR3 coding DNA: TGTGCCAGCAGCTTGTTTGGGGCAGAGAGCTCCTACGAGCAGTACTTC.

The rearrangement links TRBV11-3 to TRBJ2-5, with D perhaps matching TRBD1 (8 bases). This CDR3 has 15 amino acids. In germline, CDR1 is SGHNT, CDR2 YENEEA. The germline V and J ends were trimmed by 4 bases and 5 bases, with 17 bases remaining between them. The CDR3 DNA follows: TGTGCCAGCAGCTCGGGGGGAGCAGGGGGCGAGACCCAGTACTTC. It is translated as CASSSGGAGGETQYF.

This chain uses TRBV7-2 with TRBJ1-5; maybe TRBD1 (5 bases). V was cut by 2 bases and J by 9 bases, with 5 bases left in between. Per the germline V gene, CDR1 is SGHTA and CDR2 is FQGNSA. This CDR3 has 11 amino acids. CDR3 nucleotides: TGTGCCAGCAGCTTACAGGGGCCCCAGCATTTT. Its protein is CASSLQGPQHF. Variable domain in full (rest from reference TRBV7-2 and TRBJ1-5): GAGVSQSPSNKVTEKGKDVELRCDPISGHTALYWYRQSLGQGLEFLIYFQGNSAPDKSGLPSDRFSAERTGGSVSTLTIQRTQQEDSAVYLCASSLQGPQHFGDGTRLSIL.

This CDR3 is CASSPSAGTNYGYTF. CDR3 in DNA: TGTGCCAGCTCACCTTCGGCGGGGACTAACTATGGCTACACCTTC. This chain joins TRBV18 and TRBJ1-2, with no clear D. There are 15 residues in the CDR3. CDR1 and CDR2 from the germline V gene are KGHSH and LQKENI. Trimming took off 3 bases at V and 0 bases at J, with 11 bases between the two ends. The full variable domain, with the rest looked up from reference TRBV18 and TRBJ1-2, is NAGVMQNPRHLVRRRGQEARLRCSPMKGHSHVYWYRQLPEEGLKFMVYLQKENIIDESGMPKERFSAEFPKEGPSILRIQQVVRGDSAAYFCASSPSAGTNYGYTFGSGTRLTVV.

This chain joins TRBV7-9 and TRBJ1-1, with TRBD1 identical over 11 bases. CDR1 is SEHNR and CDR2 is FQNEAQ in the germline V gene (reference sequence). V trimming: 3 bases; J trimming: 7 bases; junction bases outside the gene matches: 10. The CDR3 has 16 residues. In DNA form, the CDR3 reads TGTGCCAGCAGCTTTCCGGGACAGGGGGTAAATGGTGAAGCTTTCTTT. It specifies CASSFPGQGVNGEAFF.

The V and J genes are TRBV11-3 and TRBJ1-3, with 8 positions matching TRBD1. Germline assignment: CDR1 SGHNT and CDR2 YENEEA. The V gene end was trimmed by 7 bases and the J gene end by 1 base; junction bases not matched to a gene: 9. CDR3 length: 16 amino acids. As DNA, the CDR3 is TGTGCCAGCACCTCCGACAGGGGCCGATCTGGAAACACCATATATTTT. Translating gives CASTSDRGRSGNTIYF. Filled out from reference TRBV11-3 and TRBJ1-3, the complete variable domain reads EAGVVQSPRYKIIEKKQPVAFWCNPISGHNTLYWYLQNLGQGPELLIRYENEEAVDDSQLPKDRFSAERLKGVDSTLKIQPAELGDSAVYLCASTSDRGRSGNTIYFGEGSWLTVV.

The chain is built from TRBV5-1 and TRBJ1-4; the match to TRBD1 covers 10 bases. The CDR3 totals 13 residues. The germline CDR1 and CDR2 sequences are SGHRS and YFSETQ. Trimming cost V 6 bases and J 8 bases; bases outside gene matches: 4. The CDR3: CASTGTGEEKLFF. The CDR3 region has the DNA TGCGCCAGCACCGGGACAGGGGAGGAAAAACTGTTTTTT. The complete variable domain, with remaining parts taken from reference TRBV5-1 and TRBJ1-4, reads KAGVTQTPRYLIKTRGQQVTLSCSPISGHRSVSWYQQTPGQGLQFLFEYFSETQRNKGNFPGRFSGRQFSNSRSEMNVSTLELGDSALYLCASTGTGEEKLFFGSGTQLSVL.

This chain uses TRBV2 with TRBJ1-6; D is unclear. Germline CDR1 SNHLY, CDR2 FYNNEI. This CDR3 comprises 14 residues. V lost 8 bases and J 0 bases, leaving 8 bases between the germline ends. For the CDR3, the DNA is TGTGCCAGCGCACGGAGCTCCTATAATTCACCCCTCCACTTT. The encoded protein is CASARSSYNSPLHF. Based on the CDR3 plus reference TRBV2 and TRBJ1-6, the full variable domain is EPEVTQTPSHQVTQMGQEVILRCVPISNHLYFYWYRQILGQKVEFLVSFYNNEISEKSEIFDDQFSVERPDGSNFTLKIRSTKLEDSAMYFCASARSSYNSPLHFGNGTRLTVT.

This sequence joins TRBV24-1 and TRBJ2-5; TRBD2 agrees at 13 bases. Germline-derived CDR1 and CDR2 are KGHDR and SFDVKD. The CDR3 runs to 19 residues. Trimming cost V 5 bases and J 1 base; bases outside gene matches: 12. CDR3 in amino acids: CATSATSGRGKGVQETQYF. The CDR3, as DNA: TGTGCCACCAGTGCAACTAGCGGGAGGGGAAAGGGAGTCCAAGAGACCCAGTACTTC.

Of note for this clone: Other DNA sequences from this sample encode an identical CDR3 as well. The chain employs TRBV5-5 and TRBJ1-6, with D possibly TRBD1 on 6 matching bases. This CDR3 contains 15 residues. The ends were cut back, 9 bases at V and 0 bases at J, with 13 bases in the middle. Germline CDR1 SGHKS, CDR2 YYEKEE (reference sequence). The CDR3 region has the DNA TGTGCCACTTCAGGGGAATTCTCCTATAATTCACCCCTCCACTTT. Translated: CATSGEFSYNSPLHF.

In this sample, this clone turned up once. The CDR3 region has the DNA TGTGCCAGCAGTCCCCTCGGGACAGCCGATCCTTTGCCCCTCCACTTT. The encoded protein is CASSPLGTADPLPLHF. The chain carries TRBV27 and TRBJ1-6; 7 nucleotides align to TRBD1. Per germline, CDR1 MNHEY and CDR2 SMNVEV (reference sequence). The CDR3 sequence is 16 residues long. V shed 5 bases, J shed 13 bases, and the junction held 17 bases outside the gene matches.